The 30 T cell receptor beta chains presented below share a single source sample, sequenced in a study of early T cells in non-severe SARS-CoV-2 infection. TCRdb passed the 5' RACE reads through MiXCR, listing each CDR3 protein once. The top ten hold less than 3.5% of the sample, which has 45,000 to 55,000 distinct CDR3 sequences, about 6% seen once. This specimen was whole blood, taken at baseline. All receptors come from an adult who was a healthcare worker with PCR-confirmed SARS-CoV-2 infection or an uninfected control (not recorded which).

As for this clonotype: As the CDR3 is not closed by the conserved phenylalanine or tryptophan, this likely results from a read error. The chain employs TRBV30 and TRBJ1-3; 12 bases agree with TRBD1. The trim removed 4 bases at V and 8 bases at J, leaving 9 bases unmatched. Germline CDR1 GTSNPN, CDR2 SVGIG (reference sequence). There are 15 residues in the CDR3. The chain's CDR3 is CAWNPGTGGGYTIYL. The CDR3 DNA follows: TGTGCCTGGAACCCAGGGACAGGGGGCGGGTACACCATATATCTT.

The sample holds a few counts of this clonotype. The CDR3 spells CASSYSGGSSYNEQFF. DNA of the CDR3: TGTGCCAGCAGTTACTCTGGGGGAAGCTCCTACAATGAGCAGTTCTTC. This chain links TRBV6-5 with TRBJ2-1; perhaps D is TRBD1 or TRBD2 (5 bases each). The CDR3 is made up of 16 amino acids. Germline CDR1 MNHEY, CDR2 SVGAGI. Trimming took off 0 bases at V and 0 bases at J, with 9 bases between the two ends.

This clonotype was counted only a few times. The chain links TRBV20-1 to TRBJ1-5, with 8 bases fitting TRBD1. This CDR3 region has 14 residues. V gave up 6 bases and J gave up 0 bases; unmatched junction bases: 4. CDR1 is DFQATT and CDR2 is SNEGSKA in the germline V gene (reference sequence). The CDR3 DNA follows: TGCAGTGCCCGGACAGGGTTTAGCAATCAGCCCCAGCATTTT. Protein product: CSARTGFSNQPQHF.

DNA for the CDR3: TGTGCCAGCAGCTTAGATGTCTGGGACAGGGACGGTCTAGAGACCCAGTACTTC. This gives the protein CASSLDVWDRDGLETQYF. The chain links TRBV11-2 to TRBJ2-5; TRBD1 aligns across 9 bases. The V segment lost 0 bases and the J segment 4 bases; nucleotides outside the gene matches: 12. CDR1 and CDR2 from the germline V gene are SGHAT and FQNNGV. The CDR3 covers 18 residues. Filled out from reference TRBV11-2 and TRBJ2-5, the complete variable domain reads EAGVAQSPRYKIIEKRQSVAFWCNPISGHATLYWYQQILGQGPKLLIQFQNNGVVDDSQLPKDRFSAERLKGVDSTLKIQPAKLEDSAVYLCASSLDVWDRDGLETQYFGPGTRLLVL.

There are many counts of this clonotype. The chain joins TRBV12-3 or TRBV12-4 to TRBJ1-6, with TRBD1 identical over 8 bases. This CDR3 has 18 amino acids. V dropped 5 bases and J dropped 0; count of bases not matched to a gene: 9. DNA for the CDR3: TGTGCCAGCAGTCGGACAGGGATGGGGAGCTCCTATAATTCACCCCTCCACTTT. Translating it yields CASSRTGMGSSYNSPLHF.

This clonotype appeared a few times. This sequence joins TRBV25-1 and TRBJ2-3, with 10 bases identical to TRBD1. This CDR3 contains 16 residues. Per germline, CDR1 MGHDK and CDR2 SYGVNS. Trimming cost V 3 bases and J 4 bases; bases outside gene matches: 7. CDR3 bases: TGTGCCAGCAGTGATCGACAGGGGGCAGGAGCAGATACGCAGTATTTT. Protein sequence: CASSDRQGAGADTQYF.

Many counts were recorded for this clonotype. The chain recombines TRBV6-2 or TRBV6-3 with TRBJ2-1; D may be TRBD2 (5 bases). The ends were cut back, 3 bases at V and 10 bases at J, with 10 bases in the middle. The CDR3 length is 12 residues. Germline V gene lookup returns CDR1 MNHEY and CDR2 SVGEGT. The CDR3 DNA sequence: TGTGCCAGCAGTTATGGGTCGGGGGAGCAGTTCTTC. Its translation: CASSYGSGEQFF.

This clonotype showed up many times. This sequence joins TRBV3-1 and TRBJ2-1; 8 bases line up with TRBD2. V lost 5 bases to trimming and J lost 7 bases; unmatched junction nucleotides: 13. CDR1 is LGHDT and CDR2 is YNNKEL in the germline V gene (reference sequence). This CDR3 comprises 16 residues. The CDR3 sequence is CASSKLAGGEVNEQFF. The DNA for the CDR3 is TGTGCCAGCAGCAAACTGGCGGGGGGTGAGGTGAATGAGCAGTTCTTC.

This clonotype was found many times. The chain has TRBV7-2 and TRBJ2-5; no firm D call. V gave up 3 bases and J gave up 2 bases, with 7 bases separating them. The CDR3 covers 13 residues. In germline, CDR1 is SGHTA, CDR2 FQGNSA. CDR3 DNA sequence: TGTGCCAGCAGCTTTTCACAGCAAGAGACCCAGTACTTC. It translates to CASSFSQQETQYF.

The table lists this clonotype with many counts. Sequence at one end of the junction differs from germline and may be a read error. V usage is TRBV7-2 and J usage is TRBJ2-7; D gene uncertain. From germline, CDR1 is SGHTA and CDR2 FQGNSA. This CDR3 region has 12 residues. The CDR3 loop is CATSTGPYEQYF. DNA for the CDR3: TGTGCCACCAGCACGGGCCCCTACGAGCAGTACTTC.

The chain is built from TRBV14 and TRBJ1-2; D is undetermined. Looked up from germline, CDR1 is SGHDN and CDR2 is FVKESK. The V gene lost 1 base and the J gene lost 7 bases, with 7 bases spanning the gap. This CDR3 spans 12 amino acids. Here the CDR3 DNA reads TGTGCCAGCAGCCAAGGCTACGGTGGCTACACCTTC. It specifies CASSQGYGGYTF. Complete variable domain (other parts from reference TRBV14 and TRBJ1-2): EAGVTQFPSHSVIEKGQTVTLRCDPISGHDNLYWYRRVMGKEIKFLLHFVKESKQDESGMPNNRFLAERTGGTYSTLKVQPAELEDSGVYFCASSQGYGGYTFGSGTRLTVV.

This clonotype was recorded at least ten times. The chain employs TRBV7-2 and TRBJ2-2; D perhaps matches TRBD1 (5 bases). The V and J ends lost 1 base and 6 bases respectively, with 15 bases between them. The CDR3 consists of 16 residues. Germline lookup yields CDR1 SGHTA and CDR2 FQGNSA. The CDR3 bases are TGTGCCAGCAGCTTAGGTGGACACCTCGTCTCCGGGGAGCTGTTTTTT. Translating gives CASSLGGHLVSGELFF.

This clonotype was counted ten times or more. This chain joins TRBV12-3 or TRBV12-4 and TRBJ2-7; possibly TRBD1 or TRBD2 for D (5 bases each). The ends were cut back, 6 bases at V and 5 bases at J, with 8 bases in the middle. The CDR3 has 11 amino acids. Here the CDR3 DNA reads TGTGCCAGCAGCCAGGGACACGAGCAGTACTTC. Its translation is CASSQGHEQYF.

This clonotype was detected many times. The V and J genes are TRBV6-6 and TRBJ2-7; possibly TRBD1 or TRBD2 for D (5 bases each). CDR1 is MNHNY and CDR2 is SVGAGI in the germline V gene (reference sequence). V was clipped by 6 bases and J by 11 bases, with 14 bases between them. The CDR3 spans 11 residues. This CDR3 reads CASRLGTAEYF. The CDR3 nucleotides read TGTGCCAGCAGACTAGGGACCGCGGAGTACTTC.

This clonotype was counted ten times or more. This chain joins TRBV6-6 and TRBJ2-1; D call uncertain. The CDR3 totals 15 residues. Per germline, CDR1 MNHNY and CDR2 SVGAGI (reference sequence). The germline V and J ends were trimmed by 7 bases and 7 bases, with 20 bases remaining between them. The CDR3 spells CASIPDWTLGNEQFF. CDR3 coding DNA: TGTGCCAGCATCCCCGACTGGACCCTAGGGAATGAGCAGTTCTTC.

Regarding this clonotype: A much more abundant neighbour one base away suggests this may be a read error. V usage is TRBV12-3 or TRBV12-4 and J usage is TRBJ2-5; 8 nucleotides match TRBD1. CDR3 size: 16 residues. The J segment lost 5 bases and the V segment lost 7 bases, leaving 15 bases of the junction unmatched. In DNA form, the CDR3 reads TGTGCCAGCACCATTGATGTCCCAGGGGGCGACGAGACCCAGTACTTC. Protein: CASTIDVPGGDETQYF.

The table lists this clonotype with many counts. The J gene is TRBJ2-7, the V gene TRBV7-9; no clear D. Between the trimmed V and J ends, which lost 3 bases and 6 bases, there was a span of 15 bases. This CDR3 has 14 residues. Per germline, CDR1 SEHNR and CDR2 FQNEAQ (reference sequence). CDR3 bases: TGTGCCAGCAGCTTCGCAGGTGGGAATGGCGAGCAGTACTTC. This translates into CASSFAGGNGEQYF.

This clonotype was seen only a few times. The CDR3 DNA reads as TGCGCCAGCAGCTTCGCTGACACCCGCACAGATACGCAGTATTTT. This sequence encodes CASSFADTRTDTQYF. J is TRBJ2-3 and V is TRBV5-1; D not certain. The germline V gene encodes CDR1 SGHRS and CDR2 YFSETQ. This CDR3 spans 15 amino acids. V lost 2 bases, J lost 1 base, and 11 bases lay in between.

This clonotype showed up just a few times. The chain carries TRBV29-1 and TRBJ1-2, with 9 bases that match TRBD1. Germline lookup yields CDR1 SQVTM and CDR2 ANQGSEA. CDR3 length: 14 residues. With 6 bases clipped from V and 5 bases from J, the junction kept 10 bases outside the gene matches. The CDR3 loop is CSVAPGQGEYGYTF. DNA of the CDR3: TGCAGCGTCGCACCGGGACAGGGAGAGTATGGCTACACCTTC.

This clonotype was counted ten times or more. The chain carries TRBV4-3 and TRBJ1-1; D remains ambiguous. The CDR3 covers 15 residues. Germline V gene sequence: CDR1 LGHNA, CDR2 YSLEER. With 3 bases removed from V and 0 bases from J, the gap between germline ends came to 11 bases. This CDR3 reads CASSQEEAMNTEAFF. CDR3 DNA sequence: TGCGCCAGCAGCCAGGAGGAGGCTATGAACACTGAAGCTTTCTTT.

This clonotype was found many times. V and J are TRBV6-6 and TRBJ2-1; a possible D gene is TRBD2 (5 bases). Germline-derived CDR1 and CDR2 are MNHNY and SVGAGI (reference sequence). The length of the CDR3 is 15 residues. V lost 2 bases and J 8 bases, leaving 16 bases between the germline ends. In DNA, the CDR3 is TGTGCCAGCAGTTACCCGCTGGCCGGGGTCCATGAGCAGTTCTTC. Amino acids: CASSYPLAGVHEQFF.

This clonotype was counted at least ten times. This sequence joins TRBV30 and TRBJ2-1; 8 nucleotides align to TRBD1. The CDR3 length is 15 residues. V lost 4 bases to trimming and J lost 0 bases; unmatched junction nucleotides: 5. CDR1 and CDR2 (germline): GTSNPN, SVGIG (reference sequence). The CDR3 region is CAWNTGGSSYNEQFF. The CDR3 coding sequence is TGTGCCTGGAATACAGGGGGGTCCTCCTACAATGAGCAGTTCTTC.

The CDR3 bases are TGTGCCAGCAGCAAGACAGGGGGTATAAAGGGCTACACCTTC. This codes for CASSKTGGIKGYTF. The V and J genes are TRBV28 and TRBJ1-2; 9 nucleotides align to TRBD1. J lost 8 bases, V lost 6 bases, and 10 bases had no gene match. Per germline, CDR1 MDHEN and CDR2 SYDVKM. The CDR3 extends over 14 amino acids.

This clonotype showed up many times. The rearrangement uses TRBV5-1 and TRBJ2-1; TRBD1 aligns across 10 bases. This CDR3 region has 17 residues. V shed 7 bases, J shed 9 bases, and the junction held 19 bases outside the gene matches. Germline V gives CDR1 SGHRS, CDR2 YFSETQ. CDR3 region: CASRPGDRGRIVGEQFF. DNA of the CDR3: TGCGCCAGCCGCCCCGGGGACAGGGGAAGGATTGTAGGTGAGCAGTTCTTC.

V gene TRBV7-2 combines with J gene TRBJ2-7; 8 bases align to TRBD1. The CDR3 is 13 amino acids. V trimming: 6 bases; J trimming: 6 bases; junction bases outside the gene matches: 7. Germline CDR1 is SGHTA and CDR2 is FQGNSA. CDR3 amino acids: CASRPRTGREQYF. The DNA for the CDR3 is TGTGCCAGCAGGCCACGGACAGGGCGCGAGCAGTACTTC.

The chain is built from TRBV6-2 or TRBV6-3 and TRBJ1-2; no definite D call. Deletions cut 2 bases from V and 3 bases from J, with 7 bases between. The CDR3 covers 13 residues. Germline V gene data show CDR1 as MNHEY and CDR2 as SVGEGT. CDR3 sequence reads: CASSYDGYYGYTF. CDR3 sequence (DNA): TGTGCCAGCAGTTACGACGGATACTATGGCTACACCTTC.

There are a few counts of this clonotype. The rearrangement links TRBV5-4 to TRBJ2-5; 11 bases align to TRBD2. Germline V CDR1 and CDR2: SGHNT, YYREEE (reference sequence). CDR3 size: 15 residues. The junction had 7 bases not matched to a gene; V was cut back by 4 bases and J by 5 bases. The CDR3 protein is CASSPGLAAGETQYF. CDR3 nucleotides: TGTGCCAGCAGCCCGGGACTAGCGGCGGGGGAGACCCAGTACTTC.

V gene TRBV11-3 combines with J gene TRBJ2-1; 14 bases match TRBD2. The V and J ends lost 5 bases and 10 bases, in that order; junction bases with no gene match: 16. Per germline, CDR1 SGHNT and CDR2 YENEEA. CDR3 length: 18 amino acids. The CDR3 nucleotides read TGTGCCAGCAGCCCCGGACTAGCGGGGGGCTTCACCCCCGAGGAGCAGTTCTTC. Its protein is CASSPGLAGGFTPEEQFF.

This clonotype was counted a few times. J is TRBJ2-4 and V is TRBV11-3; 11 bases fit TRBD2. Losses at the gene ends were 6 bases for V and 0 bases for J; bases not matched to a gene: 10. The CDR3 spans 18 residues. Germline assignment: CDR1 SGHNT and CDR2 YENEEA. The chain's CDR3 is CASSLAGGSDLAKNIQYF. Written as DNA, the CDR3 is TGTGCCAGCAGTCTAGCGGGGGGTTCTGACTTAGCCAAAAACATTCAGTACTTC. The variable domain in full, completed from reference TRBV11-3 and TRBJ2-4, reads EAGVVQSPRYKIIEKKQPVAFWCNPISGHNTLYWYLQNLGQGPELLIRYENEEAVDDSQLPKDRFSAERLKGVDSTLKIQPAELGDSAVYLCASSLAGGSDLAKNIQYFGAGTRLSVL.

This clonotype has ten or more counts. The rearrangement uses TRBV6-5 and TRBJ2-3; 10 positions match TRBD2. This CDR3 has 19 amino acids. Per germline, CDR1 MNHEY and CDR2 SVGAGI. V lost 1 base to trimming and J lost 2 bases; unmatched junction nucleotides: 12. DNA of the CDR3: TGTGCCAGCAGTTACTTTGCGCTAGCGGGGGACTCAAACACAGATACGCAGTATTTT. Amino acid sequence: CASSYFALAGDSNTDTQYF.